The 21 T cell receptor beta chains presented below share a single source sample, sequenced in a study of T cells in Graves' hyperthyroidism and ophthalmopathy. Researchers took RNA transcripts and amplified the TCR beta CDR3 regions from them. Primed by the HTBI set, a first-round RT-PCR was run on the TCR CDR3. A single record per CDR3 protein comes from TCRdb applying MiXCR to the multiplex PCR reads. The data contain over 500,000 distinct CDR3 sequences, 15% to 20% of them seen just once; the ten biggest clones take up roughly 29%. Sequenced sample: blood. Receptors were obtained from a woman in her thirties with Graves' ophthalmopathy.

This chain links TRBV6-1 with TRBJ2-7; 8 bases line up with TRBD2. V lost 5 bases to trimming and J lost 2 bases; unmatched junction nucleotides: 8. This CDR3 spans 15 amino acids. Germline CDR1 reads MNHNS; CDR2 reads SASEGT. In DNA form, the CDR3 reads TGTGCCAGCAGTAGCCCTTACGGGAGGGCCTACGAGCAGTACTTC. Translating it yields CASSSPYGRAYEQYF.

In its sample, this clonotype was seen many times. This rearrangement joins TRBV2 to TRBJ2-1, with 7 bases lining up with TRBD2. The V and J ends lost 4 bases and 6 bases, in that order; junction bases with no gene match: 6. The CDR3 spans 14 residues. Germline assignment: CDR1 SNHLY and CDR2 FYNNEI. This CDR3 is CASSAGTTFNEQFF. In nucleotides, the CDR3 is TGTGCCAGCAGTGCCGGGACTACCTTCAATGAGCAGTTCTTC.

The chain is built from TRBV7-9 and TRBJ2-7; 8 bases agree with TRBD1. V gave up 1 base and J gave up 4 bases; unmatched junction bases: 3. CDR1 SEHNR and CDR2 FQNEAQ come from the germline V gene (reference sequence). CDR3 length: 14 amino acids. CDR3 bases: TGTGCCAGCAGCTTAGTGGGACAGGATTACGAGCAGTACTTC. It translates to CASSLVGQDYEQYF.

Concerning this clonotype itself: Given a much more abundant clone one base away, this may be a read error. The V gene is TRBV28, the J gene TRBJ1-1, with D perhaps TRBD1 (6 bases). The germline CDR1 and CDR2 sequences are MDHEN and SYDVKM. The CDR3 contains 13 residues. CDR3 sequence: CASTATTTGSALF. CDR3 DNA sequence: TGTGCCAGCACCGCTACTACCACAGGGAGTGCTCTCTTT.

This clonotype was seen repeatedly, ten times or more. The V gene is TRBV7-2, the J gene TRBJ1-2; D ambiguous. The CDR3 loop spans 12 amino acids. Per germline, CDR1 SGHTA and CDR2 FQGNSA. The V gene lost 0 bases and the J gene lost 8 bases, with 7 bases spanning the gap. CDR3 in amino acids: CASSLAGFGYTF. For the CDR3, the DNA is TGTGCCAGCAGCTTAGCAGGGTTCGGCTACACCTTC.

This clonotype was counted between two and nine times. CDR3 in DNA: TGCGCCAGCAGCCAACATATCCAGGGAGGCACTGAAGCTTTCTTT. Translation: CASSQHIQGGTEAFF. V gene TRBV4-1 combines with J gene TRBJ1-1, with TRBD1 as a possible D gene (5 bases). V was pared by 2 bases and J by 4 bases, with 14 bases between. The germline V gene has CDR1 MGHRA and CDR2 YSYEKL. The CDR3 sequence is 15 residues long.

The CDR3 loop reads CASSLSNPNYGYTF. The CDR3 DNA reads TGTGCCAGCAGCTTGTCCAATCCTAACTATGGCTACACCTTC. V gene TRBV5-4 combines with J gene TRBJ1-2; no firm D call. Trimming took 1 base from V and 0 from J, leaving 7 bases between them. Per the germline V gene, CDR1 is SGHNT and CDR2 is YYREEE (reference sequence). This CDR3 comprises 14 residues.

This clonotype was picked up many times. The CDR3 sequence: CASSLLSGGNEQFF. CDR3 sequence (DNA): TGTGCCAGCAGCTTATTATCGGGAGGCAATGAGCAGTTCTTC. The chain has TRBV7-2 and TRBJ2-1; 7 bases are shared with TRBD2. With V trimmed by 2 bases and J by 6 bases, 4 bases remained unmatched. The CDR3 loop spans 14 amino acids. The germline V gene has CDR1 SGHTA and CDR2 FQGNSA.

Ten or more counts support this clonotype. The rearrangement joins TRBV7-2 to TRBJ2-3; D unclear. Looked up from germline, CDR1 is SGHTA and CDR2 is FQGNSA. This CDR3 is built from 12 residues. Trimming removed 6 bases at V and 2 bases at J, with 6 bases between. CDR3: CASRLTTDTQYF. DNA of the CDR3: TGTGCCAGCAGGTTAACCACAGATACGCAGTATTTT. The whole variable domain, remainder taken from reference TRBV7-2 and TRBJ2-3, is GAGVSQSPSNKVTEKGKDVELRCDPISGHTALYWYRQSLGQGLEFLIYFQGNSAPDKSGLPSDRFSAERTGGSVSTLTIQRTQQEDSAVYLCASRLTTDTQYFGPGTRLTVL.

Ten or more counts support this clonotype. J is TRBJ1-1 and V is TRBV10-1, with TRBD1 as a possible D gene (5 bases). Looked up from germline, CDR1 is WNHNN and CDR2 is SYGVQD (reference sequence). CDR3 length equals 13 residues. V dropped 4 bases and J dropped 5 bases, with 11 bases sitting between them. The CDR3 loop reads CASSGGTWTEAFF. As DNA, the CDR3 is TGCGCCAGCAGTGGTGGGACGTGGACTGAAGCTTTCTTT.

In this sample, this clonotype turned up many times. The chain employs TRBV28 and TRBJ1-1; D may be TRBD1 (5 bases). Trimming stripped 5 bases from V and 0 bases from J, with 25 bases between. The germline V gene encodes CDR1 MDHEN and CDR2 SYDVKM. The CDR3 loop spans 19 amino acids. CDR3 in amino acids: CASSLWVGRARGMNTEAFF. In DNA form, the CDR3 reads TGTGCCAGCAGTCTCTGGGTCGGGAGGGCAAGGGGAATGAACACTGAAGCTTTCTTT.

This clonotype was picked up a small number of times. The chain recombines TRBV18 with TRBJ1-1; perhaps TRBD1 as D (5 bases). The V gene's germline CDR1 is KGHSH and CDR2 LQKENI. The CDR3 runs to 13 residues. The V gene lost 3 bases and the J gene lost 8 bases, with 13 bases spanning the gap. The DNA of the CDR3 is TGTGCCAGCTCACCGATTCGGGACGACGAAGCTTTCTTT. This codes for CASSPIRDDEAFF.

This clonotype was observed many times. The rearrangement joins TRBV30 to TRBJ2-7; D remains ambiguous. The CDR3 has 11 residues. V lost 0 bases to trimming and J lost 7 bases, with 7 bases between them. Germline V gene data show CDR1 as GTSNPN and CDR2 as SVGIG (reference sequence). The CDR3 protein is CAWSVGREQYF. The CDR3 coding sequence is TGTGCCTGGAGTGTAGGCAGGGAGCAGTACTTC.

This clonotype was counted a few times. This chain links TRBV10-3 with TRBJ2-3; D is ambiguous. The ends were cut back, 6 bases at V and 3 bases at J, with 10 bases in the middle. Germline assignment: CDR1 ENHRY and CDR2 SYGVKD. CDR3 length equals 13 residues. CDR3: CAIRGFSTDTQYF. CDR3 coding DNA: TGTGCCATCAGAGGGTTCTCGACAGATACGCAGTATTTT.

This clonotype was found many times. The chain uses TRBV11-2 and TRBJ1-1; unclear D gene. The CDR3 runs 15 residues. Looked up from germline, CDR1 is SGHAT and CDR2 is FQNNGV. V lost 5 bases to trimming and J lost 0 bases, with 13 bases between them. The DNA of the CDR3 is TGTGCCAGCAGCCTCCAACAGAGCATGAACACTGAAGCTTTCTTT. This codes for CASSLQQSMNTEAFF.

This clonotype turned up a few times. A clone one base away is much larger, so this may be a read error. The CDR3 is CASSSPSALTDTQYF. Here the CDR3 DNA reads TGTGCCAGCAGTTCCCCTAGCGCCCTCACAGATACGCAGTATTTT. The V gene is TRBV28, the J gene TRBJ2-3; D is possibly TRBD2 (6 bases). V lost 4 bases and J lost 2, with 13 bases in between. Germline CDR1 reads MDHEN; CDR2 reads SYDVKM. This CDR3 contains 15 residues. Variable domain in full (rest from reference TRBV28 and TRBJ2-3): DVKVTQSSRYLVKRTGEKVFLECVQDMDHENMFWYRQDPGLGLRLIYFSYDVKMKEKGDIPEGYSVSREKKERFSLILESASTNQTSMYLCASSSPSALTDTQYFGPGTRLTVL.

This clonotype occurred many times. The rearrangement joins TRBV20-1 to TRBJ2-2; maybe TRBD2 (6 bases). The CDR3 is made up of 15 amino acids. V was shortened by 6 bases and J by 1 base, with 15 bases between the two germline ends. From germline, CDR1 is DFQATT and CDR2 SNEGSKA (reference sequence). The CDR3 loop reads CSAPLANENTGELFF. The CDR3 bases are TGCAGTGCCCCCCTAGCGAACGAGAACACCGGGGAGCTGTTTTTT.

This clonotype was seen ten or more times. This sequence joins TRBV20-1 and TRBJ1-1, with unresolved D. This CDR3 region has 11 residues. The V gene's germline CDR1 is DFQATT and CDR2 SNEGSKA (reference sequence). CDR3 sequence (DNA): TGCAGCGCTCCCGGAAACACTGAAGCTTTCTTT. It yields the protein CSAPGNTEAFF.

This clonotype was seen only once. A much larger clone sits a single nucleotide away, making a read error possible. The chain couples TRBV28 to TRBJ2-3; unclear D gene. V was clipped by 4 bases and J by 4 bases, with 9 bases between them. The CDR3 is made up of 13 amino acids. Germline-derived CDR1 and CDR2 are MDHEN and SYDVKM. The CDR3 DNA is TGTGCCAGCAGTTCGGGTCTTCCAGATACGCAGTATTTT. Its protein product is CASSSGLPDTQYF.

At least ten counts were recorded for this clonotype. The chain uses TRBV30 and TRBJ2-3; 8 bases line up with TRBD1. Trimming took 3 bases from V and 0 from J; bases not matched to a gene: 17. Germline V gives CDR1 GTSNPN, CDR2 SVGIG (reference sequence). The CDR3 runs to 19 residues. CDR3 bases: TGTGCCTGGAGCCGAAACTTACCCAGGACAGGGTTGAGCACAGATACGCAGTATTTT. This translates into CAWSRNLPRTGLSTDTQYF.

J is TRBJ2-3 and V is TRBV20-1; 10 nucleotides agree with TRBD2. Losses at the gene ends were 1 base for V and 5 bases for J; bases not matched to a gene: 15. From germline, CDR1 is DFQATT and CDR2 SNEGSKA (reference sequence). The CDR3 spans 18 residues. CDR3 bases: TGCAGTGCTAGAGGGGACAGCGGGAGGGCCAATAGGTTAGATACGCAGTATTTT. Translating gives CSARGDSGRANRLDTQYF.